What follows describes a single TCR beta chain. No antigen is known for it. The entry originates in a study of pediatric ulcerative colitis. The study, taken as a whole, reports: Rectal repertoires separated controls, mild-moderate and acute severe colitis.

Colonoscopy and blood draw happened at the same time. Measured with immunoSEQ multiplex PCR; TCRdb has only the in-frame clones, and not every one. The table includes about 64,000 clones, 86% detected once. The sequenced sample was blood. The sequence came from a boy aged 10-17 years with severe ulcerative colitis.

CDR3 DNA: TGTGCCAGCCACGGGCTCTCCTACGAGCAGTACTTC. Translating it yields CASHGLSYEQYF. V gene TRBV19 combines with J gene TRBJ2-7; no definite D call. With 9 bases removed from V and 0 bases from J, the gap between germline ends came to 9 bases. The germline V gene has CDR1 LNHDA and CDR2 SQIVND (reference sequence). CDR3 size: 12 residues.